This T cell receptor (beta chain) emerged from a study of T-cell memory formation after mild COVID-19. TCRdb ran MiXCR on the 5' RACE reads and lists one entry per CDR3 protein. The sample lists under 300,000 distinct CDR3 sequences, 8.5% to 9.5% seen once, with roughly a fifth in the top ten. The table lists this clonotype with many counts. The antigen remains undetermined. The CDR3 spans 12 residues. V was trimmed by 1 base and J by 4 bases, leaving 5 bases between them. Germline assignment: CDR1 SGHDT and CDR2 YYEEEE. Whole-study results and caveats: What remained unconfirmed was the SARS-CoV-2 specificity of second-wave clones peaking on day 37. Memory cells collected pre-infection included some clones that later responded, suggesting cross-reactive memory joined. The CD4+ clones that contracted clustered mainly within CM and EM, and the CD8+ clones concentrated in EMRA.

V usage is TRBV5-6 and J usage is TRBJ2-5; D remains unclear. The specimen sequenced was PBMCs or a T cell subset sorted from them (not recorded which). The receptor was derived from a man aged 18-30 years who had mild COVID-19 (a few samples of this study predate the infection). Cell type and time point are not known. The CDR3 bases are TGTGCCAGCAGCTTGTTCACAGAGACCCAGTACTTC. This codes for CASSLFTETQYF.